Below, 14 T cell receptor beta chains from the same sample are listed, as sequenced in a study of cytomegalovirus exposure and HLA in healthy donors (dated by TCRdb to the late 2010s). The library was obtained by the immunoSEQ multiplex PCR assay. For the multiplex PCR, a mixture combining 60 forward primers for TCR Vbeta segments and 13 reverse primers for TCR Jbeta segments was used. The table was pulled from immuneACCESS by TCRdb, which kept in-frame rearrangements only. Such tables lose some clones; where checked, under half of the loss comes from unresolved V genes, and the rest has no known cause. In all, the sample holds about 160,000 clones, and 75% of those were seen once. The top ten constitute about 2.7% of the sample. The source material was PBMCs. All receptors derive from a woman aged 50 to 65 in good health and CMV-seropositive.

This chain connects TRBV7-9 to TRBJ1-2; D is ambiguous. The V gene lost 2 bases and the J gene lost 0 bases, with 7 bases spanning the gap. Germline V gives CDR1 SEHNR, CDR2 FQNEAQ (reference sequence). The CDR3 totals 14 residues. In DNA, the CDR3 is TGTGCCAGCAGCTTACTGACACCTAACTATGGCTACACCTTC. This encodes CASSLLTPNYGYTF.

The chain carries TRBV9 and TRBJ2-1; TRBD2 is a possible D gene (5 bases). In germline, CDR1 is SGDLS, CDR2 YYNGEE. V lost 0 bases and J 2 bases, leaving 12 bases between the germline ends. The CDR3 is 16 amino acids. The CDR3 is CASSVGDSSPYNEQFF. CDR3 in DNA: TGTGCCAGCAGCGTAGGTGATTCTAGCCCCTACAATGAGCAGTTCTTC. Combining the CDR3 with reference TRBV9 and TRBJ2-1 gives the whole variable domain DSGVTQTPKHLITATGQRVTLRCSPRSGDLSVYWYQQSLDQGLQFLIQYYNGEERAKGNILERFSAQQFPDLHSELNLSSLELGDSALYFCASSVGDSSPYNEQFFGPGTRLTVL.

The chain couples TRBV5-4 to TRBJ1-1; no clear D. Per germline, CDR1 SGHNT and CDR2 YYREEE (reference sequence). This CDR3 is 14 amino acids long. V was trimmed by 4 bases and J by 4 bases, leaving 14 bases between them. The CDR3 region is CASSLGRVGTEAFF. The CDR3 DNA follows: TGTGCCAGCAGCCTTGGGCGCGTGGGCACTGAAGCTTTCTTT.

CDR3 sequence reads: CASSLGLTGLVETQYF. The CDR3 DNA is TGCGCCAGCAGCTTGGGCCTGACAGGGCTGGTGGAGACCCAGTACTTC. The chain recombines TRBV5-1 with TRBJ2-5, with 7 bases lining up with TRBD1. V was clipped by 0 bases and J by 5 bases; unmatched bases: 10. The CDR3 consists of 16 residues. Germline V gene data show CDR1 as SGHRS and CDR2 as YFSETQ.

The genes are TRBV30 and TRBJ2-1; TRBD2 aligns across 13 bases. The CDR3 has 15 residues. Germline V gene lookup returns CDR1 GTSNPN and CDR2 SVGIG (reference sequence). Losses at the gene ends were 4 bases for V and 8 bases for J; bases not matched to a gene: 8. CDR3 protein: CAWTHTSGGADEQFF. The CDR3 nucleotides are TGTGCCTGGACCCATACTAGCGGGGGGGCCGATGAGCAGTTCTTC. Combining the CDR3 with reference TRBV30 and TRBJ2-1 gives the whole variable domain SQTIHQWPATLVQPVGSPLSLECTVEGTSNPNLYWYRQAAGRGLQLLFYSVGIGQISSEVPQNLSASRPQDRQFILSSKKLLLSDSGFYLCAWTHTSGGADEQFFGPGTRLTVL.

The chain recombines TRBV12-5 with TRBJ1-2, with 10 nucleotides matching TRBD1. Germline-derived CDR1 and CDR2 are LGHNT and FRNRAP. With 2 bases clipped from V and 3 bases from J, the junction kept 6 bases outside the gene matches. The CDR3 sequence is 16 residues long. The CDR3, as DNA: TGTGCTAGTGGTTTGTCCGCGGACAGGGGGGACTATGGCTACACCTTC. This encodes CASGLSADRGDYGYTF.

This chain connects TRBV5-8 to TRBJ1-4; tentative D call: TRBD1 (6 bases). This CDR3 is 13 amino acids long. The germline V gene encodes CDR1 SGHTS and CDR2 YDEGEE. Trimming shortened V by 1 base and J by 5 bases, and 6 bases separated the two germline ends. This CDR3 reads CASSLTGNEKLFF. Written as DNA, the CDR3 is TGTGCCAGCAGCTTGACAGGGAATGAAAAACTGTTTTTT.

V gene TRBV7-2 combines with J gene TRBJ2-7; 7 bases agree with TRBD1. V shed 4 bases and J 0 bases; nucleotides not matched to a gene: 6. Germline assignment: CDR1 SGHTA and CDR2 FQGNSA. This CDR3 has 15 residues. The CDR3 loop is CASSSSGQNSYEQYF. CDR3 DNA: TGTGCCAGCAGCTCATCGGGACAGAACTCCTACGAGCAGTACTTC.

This rearrangement joins TRBV20-1 to TRBJ2-7; possible D gene TRBD2, 6 bases. CDR3 length: 11 amino acids. Trimming removed 6 bases from V and 3 bases from J, with 9 bases in between. The germline V gene has CDR1 DFQATT and CDR2 SNEGSKA (reference sequence). Here the CDR3 reads CSALSGYEQYF. Here the CDR3 DNA reads TGCAGTGCCCTTAGCGGCTACGAGCAGTACTTC.

The chain links TRBV6-1 to TRBJ1-1, with 7 bases that match TRBD1. The CDR3 totals 13 residues. Germline CDR1 and CDR2: MNHNS and SASEGT. V trimming: 4 bases; J trimming: 6 bases; junction bases outside the gene matches: 5. CDR3 amino acids: CASSVQGEAEAFF. Here the CDR3 DNA reads TGTGCCAGCAGTGTGCAGGGGGAAGCTGAAGCTTTCTTT.

Only a few counts were recorded for this clone. V is TRBV9 and J is TRBJ2-3; 8 nucleotides align to TRBD2. The CDR3 consists of 16 residues. V was clipped by 0 bases and J by 1 base; unmatched bases: 4. The germline V gene has CDR1 SGDLS and CDR2 YYNGEE. The CDR3 nucleotides read TGTGCCAGCAGCGTAGGGACTAGCAAAGGCACAGATACGCAGTATTTT. Protein sequence: CASSVGTSKGTDTQYF.

The rearrangement joins TRBV10-3 to TRBJ2-7, with 7 bases lining up with TRBD1. The V gene's germline CDR1 is ENHRY and CDR2 SYGVKD. The CDR3 is made up of 15 amino acids. V lost 2 bases, J lost 0 bases, and 4 bases stayed unmatched. For the CDR3, the DNA is TGTGCCATCAGTGAGCCACAGGGGACCTCCTACGAGCAGTACTTC. The encoded protein is CAISEPQGTSYEQYF.

For this clone: The junction differs from germline at one of its ends, possibly a read error. For the CDR3, the DNA is TGTGCCAGCTGTGACGAACAGGGAGTCGATGAGCAGTTCTTC. This encodes CASCDEQGVDEQFF. V and J are TRBV2 and TRBJ2-1, with a possible D match to TRBD1 (6 bases). The CDR3 loop spans 14 amino acids. CDR1 SNHLY and CDR2 FYNNEI come from the germline V gene.

V is TRBV7-8 and J is TRBJ1-2; D call uncertain. The CDR3 has 17 residues. V lost 5 bases and J lost 0, with 19 bases in between. Germline V gives CDR1 SGHVS, CDR2 FQNEAQ. Here the CDR3 reads CASSPRAGGDANYGYTF. CDR3 nucleotides: TGTGCCAGCAGCCCCCGAGCGGGCGGCGACGCTAACTATGGCTACACCTTC.